The next 26 T cell receptor beta chains were all read from a single sample in a study of shared clonotypes between healthy human individuals. Only in-frame clones appear in the TCRdb table, and some are missing; sequencing was by immunoSEQ multiplex PCR. The table shows 2 million or so clones, with around 95% occurring only once. Sequencing was done on a sample of naive CD4+ T cells sorted from blood. Subset meaning: CD45RA+ positively selected. These receptors were collected from a man younger than 35 in good health.

To note about this clone: A read error may account for a junction end that differs from germline. This sample also contains other DNA sequences that code for the same CDR3. CDR3 protein: CASSAQGSYEQYF. CDR3 bases: TGTGCTAGCAGTGCACAGGGTTCCTACGAGCAGTACTTC. The chain has TRBV11-3 and TRBJ2-7; a weak D match, TRBD1 (6 bases). Germline CDR1 reads SGHNT; CDR2 reads YENEEA. CDR3 size: 13 residues.

The chain joins TRBV10-3 to TRBJ1-5; no reliable D call. The CDR3 consists of 12 residues. Between the trimmed V and J ends, which lost 0 bases and 15 bases, there was a span of 12 bases. The germline gives CDR1 ENHRY, CDR2 SYGVKD. CDR3 bases: TGTGCCATCAGTGAGTCAGGGCGTCTTTGGCATTTT. It encodes CAISESGRLWHF.

CDR3 sequence (DNA): TGTGCCAGCAGCGCCCGAACCCGTACTAGCGGGAGTATGAACGAGCAGTACTTC. Its protein is CASSARTRTSGSMNEQYF. The V and J genes are TRBV9 and TRBJ2-7, with 11 bases identical to TRBD2. V was pared by 3 bases and J by 5 bases, with 16 bases of the junction left unmatched. The V gene's germline CDR1 is SGDLS and CDR2 YYNGEE. The CDR3 consists of 18 residues.

V and J are TRBV10-3 and TRBJ2-7; 10 positions agree with TRBD2. The germline CDR1 and CDR2 sequences are ENHRY and SYGVKD. The CDR3 contains 18 residues. V gave up 8 bases and J gave up 7 bases; unmatched junction bases: 23. CDR3 protein: CAISPTQLIAGGVSEQYF. The CDR3, as DNA: TGTGCCATCTCGCCCACCCAACTCATAGCGGGAGGAGTGAGTGAGCAGTACTTC.

This chain links TRBV21-1 with TRBJ1-4; TRBD1, as called in the table, went unchecked against the DNA. TRBV21-1 is reported as a pseudogene. This CDR3 is built from 12 residues. Written as DNA, the CDR3 is TGTGCCCACGCGCAGGGGGGTGAAAAACTGTTTTTT. It yields the protein CAHAQGGEKLFF.

CDR3 in DNA: TGTGCCTGGAGGGGCTCGGGGGATTCACCCCTCCACTTT. This translates into CAWRGSGDSPLHF. This chain joins TRBV30 and TRBJ1-6, with a weak D call TRBD1 (5 bases). CDR3 length: 13 residues. V was pared by 3 bases and J by 8 bases, with 11 bases between. Germline CDR1 GTSNPN, CDR2 SVGIG (reference sequence).

This chain connects TRBV11-3 to TRBJ2-2; D is uncertain. The ends were cut back, 2 bases at V and 0 bases at J, with 4 bases in the middle. CDR1 is SGHNT, CDR2 YENEEA, per germline. The CDR3 covers 14 residues. CDR3 protein: CASSLKANTGELFF. The DNA of the CDR3 is TGTGCCAGCAGCTTAAAAGCGAACACCGGGGAGCTGTTTTTT.

Concerning this clone: Other DNA sequences within the sample encode an identical CDR3. The genes are TRBV11-2 and TRBJ2-1; 10 bases match TRBD2. The V gene's germline CDR1 is SGHAT and CDR2 FQNNGV. This CDR3 region has 15 residues. J was trimmed by 1 base and V by 4 bases; bases with no gene match: 1. The CDR3 nucleotides are TGTGCCAGCAGCTCTAGCGGGAGTTCCTACAATGAGCAGTTCTTC. It translates to CASSSSGSSYNEQFF.

On this clone: Other DNA sequences in the sample encode the same CDR3. The chain recombines TRBV7-2 with TRBJ2-7; D is unresolved. The CDR3 contains 11 residues. With 2 bases removed from V and 7 bases from J, the gap between germline ends came to 6 bases. The germline CDR1 and CDR2 sequences are SGHTA and FQGNSA. CDR3 sequence: CASSLMGEQYF. CDR3 nucleotides: TGTGCCAGCAGCTTAATGGGGGAGCAGTACTTC.

About this clone itself: Other DNA variants within this sample encode the same CDR3. The rearrangement links TRBV2 to TRBJ1-1, with D possibly matching TRBD1 (5 bases). CDR1 and CDR2 (germline): SNHLY, FYNNEI. This CDR3 is 13 amino acids long. With 5 bases removed from V and 1 base from J, the gap between germline ends came to 8 bases. This CDR3 is CASSLDRNTEAFF. CDR3 in DNA: TGTGCCAGCAGTCTAGACAGGAACACTGAAGCTTTCTTT.

The chain recombines TRBV5-4 with TRBJ2-1; the match to TRBD2 covers 8 bases. Germline V gene sequence: CDR1 SGHNT, CDR2 YYREEE (reference sequence). The CDR3 is made up of 17 amino acids. With V trimmed by 0 bases and J by 0 bases, 5 bases remained unmatched. In DNA form, the CDR3 reads TGTGCCAGCAGCTTGGGCGGGAGGACCTACTCCTACAATGAGCAGTTCTTC. As protein: CASSLGGRTYSYNEQFF.

The chain recombines TRBV11-2 with TRBJ1-2, with D perhaps TRBD1 (6 bases). CDR3 length: 14 amino acids. Per germline, CDR1 SGHAT and CDR2 FQNNGV. V was trimmed by 5 bases and J by 8 bases, leaving 18 bases between them. In DNA, the CDR3 is TGTGCCAGCAGCCCGGGCCGTGACAGGCCGGGCTACACCTTC. Protein product: CASSPGRDRPGYTF.

The chain uses TRBV7-2 and TRBJ1-2; possibly TRBD1 for D (5 bases). Germline CDR1 reads SGHTA; CDR2 reads FQGNSA. There are 16 residues in the CDR3. Trimming shortened V by 5 bases and J by 1 base, and 17 bases separated the two germline ends. The CDR3 bases are TGTGCCAGCAGCCCGCCCCTGGGGCAGGGTAACTATGGCTACACCTTC. The encoded protein is CASSPPLGQGNYGYTF.

The chain carries TRBV28 and TRBJ2-3, with TRBD2 identical over 9 bases. The CDR3 is 14 residues long. V was clipped by 6 bases and J by 4 bases; unmatched bases: 5. The germline CDR1 and CDR2 sequences are MDHEN and SYDVKM. CDR3 coding DNA: TGTGCCAGCAGCGAGCGGGGGGCTGCAGATACGCAGTATTTT. It translates to CASSERGAADTQYF.

The CDR3 loop reads CASSLEAGGYEQYF. DNA for the CDR3: TGTGCCAGCAGCTTGGAAGCGGGAGGGTACGAGCAGTACTTC. The chain carries TRBV5-4 and TRBJ2-7; TRBD2 agrees at 10 bases. From germline, CDR1 is SGHNT and CDR2 YYREEE (reference sequence). The CDR3 runs 14 residues. Unmatched junction bases numbered 1, after V lost 0 bases and J lost 4 bases.

The CDR3 coding sequence is TGTGCCAGCAGTAAGGGGGGTACAGGGGTTGATCAGCCCCAGCATTTT. Amino acid sequence: CASSKGGTGVDQPQHF. The rearrangement links TRBV2 to TRBJ1-5; 7 bases align to TRBD1. CDR1 is SNHLY, CDR2 FYNNEI, per germline. J gave up 5 bases and V 5 bases, and 12 bases lay outside the gene matches. This CDR3 has 16 residues.

This clone appeared a single time. The genes are TRBV4-1 and TRBJ2-7; 11 bases agree with TRBD2. V gave up 2 bases and J gave up 5 bases; unmatched junction bases: 8. The CDR3 has 16 residues. CDR1 is MGHRA, CDR2 YSYEKL, per germline. CDR3 amino acids: CASSQYGSGRGHEQYF. Here the CDR3 DNA reads TGCGCCAGCAGCCAATATGGTAGCGGGAGGGGCCACGAGCAGTACTTC.

The V and J genes are TRBV27 and TRBJ2-3, with TRBD1 as a possible D gene (5 bases). The CDR3 covers 16 residues. V gave up 6 bases and J gave up 4 bases, with 20 bases separating them. The germline V gene has CDR1 MNHEY and CDR2 SMNVEV (reference sequence). The CDR3 sequence: CASRPRAWGTSDTQYF. The CDR3 DNA is TGTGCCAGCAGACCCAGGGCGTGGGGAACCTCAGATACGCAGTATTTT.

V gene TRBV5-1 combines with J gene TRBJ2-1; TRBD1 or TRBD2 may be the D gene (6 bases each). The CDR3 has 14 amino acids. V was cut by 4 bases and J by 5 bases, with 13 bases left in between. Germline CDR1 SGHRS, CDR2 YFSETQ. CDR3 nucleotide sequence: TGCGCCAGCAGCGGAGGGTCAGGGGACAATGAGCAGTTCTTC. It translates to CASSGGSGDNEQFF.

V usage is TRBV5-1 and J usage is TRBJ2-1; 8 bases fit TRBD2. V lost 4 bases, J lost 4 bases, and 7 bases stayed unmatched. CDR3 length: 15 residues. CDR1 is SGHRS and CDR2 is YFSETQ in the germline V gene. The CDR3 DNA reads TGCGCCAGCAGCGAGCGGGAGAACCGGTACAATGAGCAGTTCTTC. Translated: CASSERENRYNEQFF.

The chain is built from TRBV5-6 and TRBJ1-3; D remains ambiguous. The germline gives CDR1 SGHDT, CDR2 YYEEEE. The CDR3 totals 14 residues. The V end was cut by 2 bases, the J end by 1 base, with 7 bases between. CDR3: CASSFGVSGNTIYF. The CDR3 coding sequence is TGTGCCAGCAGCTTTGGAGTGTCTGGAAACACCATATATTTT.

This chain joins TRBV6-1 and TRBJ2-1; TRBD2 is a possible D gene (5 bases). Germline CDR1 reads MNHNS; CDR2 reads SASEGT. The CDR3 is made up of 16 amino acids. Between the trimmed V and J ends, which lost 1 base and 0 bases, there was a span of 10 bases. DNA of the CDR3: TGTGCCAGCAGTGAAGGAGGGAGAAACTCCTACAATGAGCAGTTCTTC. This translates into CASSEGGRNSYNEQFF.

Worth noting for this clone: Other DNA sequences in this specimen translate into the identical CDR3. This chain joins TRBV5-6 and TRBJ1-1; TRBD1 might be the D (5 bases). Germline V CDR1 and CDR2: SGHDT, YYEEEE. Trimming took off 0 bases at V and 0 bases at J, with 6 bases between the two ends. This CDR3 region has 14 residues. The CDR3 spells CASSLVGVNTEAFF. The CDR3 nucleotides are TGTGCCAGCAGCTTGGTAGGGGTGAACACTGAAGCTTTCTTT.

The chain combines TRBV9 with TRBJ2-2; D unresolved. V was cut by 5 bases and J by 5 bases, with 10 bases left in between. This CDR3 comprises 13 residues. Germline V gene data show CDR1 as SGDLS and CDR2 as YYNGEE. The chain's CDR3 is CASSETWTGELFF. CDR3 nucleotides: TGTGCCAGCAGTGAAACTTGGACCGGGGAGCTGTTTTTT.

This rearrangement joins TRBV2 to TRBJ1-2, with no clear D. V gave up 4 bases and J gave up 4 bases, with 13 bases separating them. The CDR3 is 14 amino acids. Germline V gene lookup returns CDR1 SNHLY and CDR2 FYNNEI. CDR3 in amino acids: CASSGYGGSYGYTF. DNA of the CDR3: TGTGCCAGCAGTGGATATGGAGGAAGCTATGGCTACACCTTC.

Written as DNA, the CDR3 is TGTGCCAGCAGACCTCTCCAGGGTCGTATCGGGGAGCTGTTTTTT. This gives the protein CASRPLQGRIGELFF. The chain joins TRBV7-9 to TRBJ2-2; TRBD1 might be the D (5 bases). Germline CDR1 and CDR2: SEHNR and FQNEAQ (reference sequence). V was cut by 6 bases and J by 7 bases, with 18 bases left in between. The CDR3 covers 15 residues.